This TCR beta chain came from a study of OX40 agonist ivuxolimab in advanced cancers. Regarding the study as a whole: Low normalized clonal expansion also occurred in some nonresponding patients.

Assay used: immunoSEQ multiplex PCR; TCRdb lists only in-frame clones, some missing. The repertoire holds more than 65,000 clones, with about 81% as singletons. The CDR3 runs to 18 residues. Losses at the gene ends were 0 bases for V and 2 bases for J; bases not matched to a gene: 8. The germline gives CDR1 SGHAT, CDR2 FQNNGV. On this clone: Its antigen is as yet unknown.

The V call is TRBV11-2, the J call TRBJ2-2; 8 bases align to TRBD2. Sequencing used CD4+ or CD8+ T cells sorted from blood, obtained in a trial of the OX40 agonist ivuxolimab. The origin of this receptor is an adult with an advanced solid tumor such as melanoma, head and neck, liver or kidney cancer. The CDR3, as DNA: TGTGCCAGCAGCTTAGACGGGGGAGCGGGGGTTAACACCGGGGAGCTGTTTTTT. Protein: CASSLDGGAGVNTGELFF.